This T cell receptor beta chain was profiled in a study of Ad26.COV2.S vaccination and SARS-CoV-2 variants. Some clones are missing from TCRdb's copy, which holds only in-frame ones; the method was immunoSEQ multiplex PCR. Of about 350,000 clones listed, about 90% were seen once; the top ten hold 3.9%. Germline values: CDR1 LGHNT, CDR2 FRNRAP. Trimming pared 3 bases from V and 0 bases from J, leaving 11 bases between. This CDR3 has 15 residues. The chain links TRBV12-5 to TRBJ1-1, with no clear D. The material was peripheral blood, obtained after recovery from COVID-19. This clonotype was sampled from a human donor who had recovered from COVID-19. The CDR3 nucleotides read TGTGCTAGTGGTTTTCAGCTCGGGGTGAACACTGAAGCTTTCTTT. The encoded protein is CASGFQLGVNTEAFF.